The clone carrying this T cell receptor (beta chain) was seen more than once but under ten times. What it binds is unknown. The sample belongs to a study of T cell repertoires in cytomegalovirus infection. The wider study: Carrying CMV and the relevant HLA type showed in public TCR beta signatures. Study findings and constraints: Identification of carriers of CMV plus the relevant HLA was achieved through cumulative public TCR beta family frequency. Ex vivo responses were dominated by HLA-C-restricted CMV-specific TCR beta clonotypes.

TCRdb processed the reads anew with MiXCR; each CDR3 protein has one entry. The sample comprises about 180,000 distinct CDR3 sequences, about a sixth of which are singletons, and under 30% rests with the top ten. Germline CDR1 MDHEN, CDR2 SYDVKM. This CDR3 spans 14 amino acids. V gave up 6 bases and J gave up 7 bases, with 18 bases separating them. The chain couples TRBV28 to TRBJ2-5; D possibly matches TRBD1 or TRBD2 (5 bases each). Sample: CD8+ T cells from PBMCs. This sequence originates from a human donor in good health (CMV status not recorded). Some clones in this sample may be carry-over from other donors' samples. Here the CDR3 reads CASSLGDPSVTQYF. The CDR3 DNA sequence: TGTGCCAGCAGCCTGGGGGACCCCTCGGTGACCCAGTACTTC.